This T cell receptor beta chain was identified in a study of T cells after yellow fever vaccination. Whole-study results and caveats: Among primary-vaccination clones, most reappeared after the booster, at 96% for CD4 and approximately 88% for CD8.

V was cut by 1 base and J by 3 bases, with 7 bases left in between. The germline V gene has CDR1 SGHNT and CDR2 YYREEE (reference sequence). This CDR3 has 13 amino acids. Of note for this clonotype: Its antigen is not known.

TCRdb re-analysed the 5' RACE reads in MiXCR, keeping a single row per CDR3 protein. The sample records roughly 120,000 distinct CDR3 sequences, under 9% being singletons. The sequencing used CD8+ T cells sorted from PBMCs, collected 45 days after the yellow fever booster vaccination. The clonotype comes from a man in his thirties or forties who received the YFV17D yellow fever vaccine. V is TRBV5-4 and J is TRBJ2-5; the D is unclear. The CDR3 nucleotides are TGTGCCAGCAGCTTGCCGCCGGAAGAGACCCAGTACTTC. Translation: CASSLPPEETQYF.